The 28 T cell receptor beta chains given below trace back to one sample, sequenced in a study of cytomegalovirus exposure and HLA in healthy donors. It was with 60 Vbeta and 13 Jbeta primers that the PCR ran. Some clones are missing from TCRdb's copy, which holds only in-frame ones; the method was immunoSEQ multiplex PCR. In the table there are around 100,000 clones, roughly 80% of which are singletons. The material sequenced was PBMCs. The receptors stem from a man aged 25-40 years in good health and CMV-seropositive.

The rearrangement links TRBV15 to TRBJ1-1; D unresolved. Per the germline V gene, CDR1 is LNHNV and CDR2 is YYDKDF (reference sequence). The CDR3 totals 14 residues. V was cut by 0 bases and J by 2 bases, with 7 bases left in between. The CDR3: CATSRDRVNTEAFF. In DNA, the CDR3 is TGTGCCACCAGCAGAGATCGGGTTAACACTGAAGCTTTCTTT.

The chain has TRBV30 and TRBJ1-3; D unresolved. The CDR3 covers 14 residues. The germline gives CDR1 GTSNPN, CDR2 SVGIG (reference sequence). V lost 5 bases, J lost 0 bases, and 11 bases lay in between. CDR3 amino acids: CAWLSASSGNTIYF. CDR3 nucleotide sequence: TGTGCCTGGCTCAGCGCTTCCTCTGGAAACACCATATATTTT.

The CDR3 DNA follows: TGTGCCAGCAGCCAAGATTTCAGGGCCAAGGGCACTGAAGCTTTCTTT. Amino acids: CASSQDFRAKGTEAFF. The chain combines TRBV14 with TRBJ1-1; possible D gene TRBD1, 5 bases. The germline gives CDR1 SGHDN, CDR2 FVKESK. Deletions cut 0 bases from V and 4 bases from J, with 15 bases between. There are 16 residues in the CDR3.

The V and J genes are TRBV6-6 and TRBJ1-4, with D perhaps matching TRBD1 (6 bases). Germline CDR1 reads MNHNY; CDR2 reads SVGAGI (reference sequence). This CDR3 has 15 residues. The V gene lost 6 bases and the J gene lost 2 bases, with 13 bases spanning the gap. The DNA of the CDR3 is TGTGCCAGCAGCCCCGTCAGGGGTACTAATGAAAAACTGTTTTTT. Translated: CASSPVRGTNEKLFF.

The sample holds a few counts of this clone. This chain connects TRBV19 to TRBJ1-3; no clear D gene. The germline gives CDR1 LNHDA, CDR2 SQIVND (reference sequence). V was cut by 3 bases and J by 1 base, with 10 bases left in between. CDR3 length: 15 amino acids. The CDR3 coding sequence is TGTGCCAGTAGTATGTCGGCACAGTCTGGAAACACCATATATTTT. It specifies CASSMSAQSGNTIYF.

In its sample, this clone was seen a few times. The chain combines TRBV11-1 with TRBJ2-1, with 7 nucleotides matching TRBD1. V was clipped by 2 bases and J by 8 bases; unmatched bases: 0. CDR1 SGHAT and CDR2 FQDESV come from the germline V gene (reference sequence). The CDR3 is 12 residues long. In DNA, the CDR3 is TGTGCCAGCAGCTTACAGGGGGATGAGCAGTTCTTC. Translating gives CASSLQGDEQFF.

The chain carries TRBV6-6 and TRBJ1-1; 10 nucleotides match TRBD1. Germline assignment: CDR1 MNHNY and CDR2 SVGAGI (reference sequence). With V trimmed by 4 bases and J by 6 bases, 5 bases remained unmatched. The CDR3 has 14 amino acids. This CDR3 reads CASSSGTGVSEAFF. The CDR3 DNA is TGTGCCAGCAGTTCCGGGACAGGGGTCTCTGAAGCTTTCTTT.

V is TRBV2 and J is TRBJ1-1; D may be TRBD1 (5 bases). The CDR3 contains 14 residues. Trimming stripped 2 bases from V and 4 bases from J, with 11 bases between. The germline CDR1 and CDR2 sequences are SNHLY and FYNNEI. CDR3 region: CASSENGGGTEAFF. The CDR3 coding sequence is TGTGCCAGCAGTGAAAACGGGGGGGGCACTGAAGCTTTCTTT. Looking up the rest from reference TRBV2 and TRBJ1-1 gives the full variable domain: EPEVTQTPSHQVTQMGQEVILRCVPISNHLYFYWYRQILGQKVEFLVSFYNNEISEKSEIFDDQFSVERPDGSNFTLKIRSTKLEDSAMYFCASSENGGGTEAFFGQGTRLTVV.

The chain links TRBV27 to TRBJ2-3, with 8 bases identical to TRBD2. J gave up 6 bases and V 5 bases, and 4 bases lay outside the gene matches. Germline CDR1 is MNHEY and CDR2 is SMNVEV (reference sequence). The length of the CDR3 is 13 residues. In nucleotides, the CDR3 is TGTGCCAGCAGTCGGGGGGGGCGGGATACGCAGTATTTT. As protein: CASSRGGRDTQYF.

The chain recombines TRBV7-8 with TRBJ2-7; 11 bases agree with TRBD2. Germline values: CDR1 SGHVS, CDR2 FQNEAQ. The CDR3 consists of 14 residues. After removal of 4 bases from V and 6 bases from J, the junction contained 5 bases not matched to a gene. CDR3 sequence: CASSSQTSGVEQYV. DNA of the CDR3: TGTGCCAGCAGCTCTCAGACTAGCGGGGTCGAGCAGTACGTC.

This clone came up once. The junction does not match germline at one end; this may be a read error. V gene TRBV7-9 combines with J gene TRBJ1-5; 7 bases agree with TRBD1. Per the germline V gene, CDR1 is SEHNR and CDR2 is FQNEAQ (reference sequence). This CDR3 comprises 14 residues. CDR3 nucleotides: TGTTCCAGCAGCTGGGGGACAGCCTCAAGCTACCAGCATTTT. Residues: CSSSWGTASSYQHF.

This rearrangement joins TRBV6-5 to TRBJ2-3; tentatively, D is TRBD2 (6 bases). The CDR3 consists of 14 residues. Per the germline V gene, CDR1 is MNHEY and CDR2 is SVGAGI. The V end was cut by 4 bases, the J end by 0 bases, with 8 bases between. CDR3 region: CASSWGTSTDTQYF. The CDR3 DNA reads as TGTGCCAGCAGTTGGGGGACTAGCACAGATACGCAGTATTTT.

The V call is TRBV4-1, the J call TRBJ1-2; 8 bases are a match to TRBD1. The CDR3 totals 15 residues. Germline V gene lookup returns CDR1 MGHRA and CDR2 YSYEKL. The junction had 9 bases not matched to a gene; V was cut back by 2 bases and J by 7 bases. This CDR3 is CASSQWTGITGGYTF. DNA for the CDR3: TGCGCCAGCAGCCAATGGACAGGGATCACCGGTGGCTACACCTTC.

J is TRBJ2-1 and V is TRBV19; TRBD2 aligns across 8 bases. The junction had 14 bases not matched to a gene; V was cut back by 1 base and J by 0 bases. The CDR3 covers 20 residues. Germline V CDR1 and CDR2: LNHDA, SQIVND (reference sequence). DNA of the CDR3: TGTGCCAGTAGTATAGGTAGCGGGGCCAAAGATATGAGCTCCTACAATGAGCAGTTCTTC. Translating gives CASSIGSGAKDMSSYNEQFF.

J is TRBJ2-2 and V is TRBV28; 11 bases map to TRBD1. The CDR3 extends over 16 amino acids. The V segment lost 5 bases and the J segment 7 bases; nucleotides outside the gene matches: 9. Germline V gives CDR1 MDHEN, CDR2 SYDVKM. CDR3 residues: CASSLRDRGYGGELFF. CDR3 DNA: TGTGCCAGCAGTCTCCGGGACAGGGGGTATGGCGGGGAGCTGTTTTTT.

The rearrangement links TRBV19 to TRBJ2-5; 16 nucleotides line up with TRBD2. The CDR3 runs 18 residues. The junction had 10 bases not matched to a gene; V was cut back by 4 bases and J by 5 bases. Germline assignment: CDR1 LNHDA and CDR2 SQIVND (reference sequence). For the CDR3, the DNA is TGTGCCAGTAGTACGGGACTAGCGGGAGGGCCGATGTTGGAGACCCAGTACTTC. Its protein product is CASSTGLAGGPMLETQYF. Filled out from reference TRBV19 and TRBJ2-5, the complete variable domain reads DGGITQSPKYLFRKEGQNVTLSCEQNLNHDAMYWYRQDPGQGLRLIYYSQIVNDFQKGDIAEGYSVSREKKESFPLTVTSAQKNPTAFYLCASSTGLAGGPMLETQYFGPGTRLLVL.

The chain recombines TRBV30 with TRBJ1-2; 9 nucleotides align to TRBD1. The CDR3 sequence is 14 residues long. Germline V gene sequence: CDR1 GTSNPN, CDR2 SVGIG (reference sequence). After removal of 2 bases from V and 2 bases from J, the junction contained 3 bases not matched to a gene. The CDR3 region has the DNA TGTGCCTGGAGTCGGACAGGGGCGAACTATGGCTACACCTTC. This codes for CAWSRTGANYGYTF.

This sequence joins TRBV28 and TRBJ2-7; D perhaps matches TRBD1 (5 bases). Trimming shortened V by 6 bases and J by 5 bases, and 11 bases separated the two germline ends. The CDR3 loop spans 12 amino acids. CDR1 is MDHEN and CDR2 is SYDVKM in the germline V gene. The CDR3 DNA follows: TGTGCCAGCAGCCCCACAGGTAACGAGCAGTACGTC. It is translated as CASSPTGNEQYV.

This clone was seen a few times. The rearrangement joins TRBV6-5 to TRBJ1-5, with D possibly being TRBD1 (5 bases). Trimming stripped 2 bases from V and 1 base from J, with 12 bases between. The CDR3 totals 16 residues. Per the germline V gene, CDR1 is MNHEY and CDR2 is SVGAGI. The chain's CDR3 is CASSYPPGQSNQPQHF. The CDR3 DNA reads TGTGCCAGCAGTTACCCCCCAGGGCAAAGCAATCAGCCCCAGCATTTT.

The chain couples TRBV7-6 to TRBJ2-5; tentatively, D is TRBD1 (6 bases). Germline-derived CDR1 and CDR2 are SGHVS and FNYEAQ. V lost 5 bases to trimming and J lost 2 bases, with 15 bases between them. The CDR3 consists of 15 residues. This chain's CDR3 is CASSARRGKQETQYF. CDR3 nucleotide sequence: TGTGCCAGCAGCGCCCGCAGGGGTAAGCAAGAGACCCAGTACTTC.

The chain uses TRBV5-4 and TRBJ2-7; TRBD1 matches 7 bases. The CDR3 has 14 amino acids. Germline V gene sequence: CDR1 SGHNT, CDR2 YYREEE (reference sequence). The trim removed 1 base at V and 2 bases at J, leaving 3 bases unmatched. DNA of the CDR3: TGTGCCAGCAGCTTGAAGGGGGCCACCTACGAGCAGTACTTC. This translates into CASSLKGATYEQYF. Looking up the rest from reference TRBV5-4 and TRBJ2-7 gives the full variable domain: ETGVTQSPTHLIKTRGQQVTLRCSSQSGHNTVSWYQQALGQGPQFIFQYYREEENGRGNFPPRFSGLQFPNYSSELNVNALELDDSALYLCASSLKGATYEQYFGPGTRLTVT.

This sequence joins TRBV4-2 and TRBJ2-5; 8 nucleotides agree with TRBD2. This CDR3 spans 17 amino acids. J gave up 5 bases and V 0 bases, and 11 bases lay outside the gene matches. Germline CDR1 LGHNA, CDR2 YNFKEQ. The CDR3 sequence is CASSQETSGSGGETQYF. CDR3 sequence (DNA): TGTGCCAGCAGCCAAGAGACGAGCGGGAGCGGTGGGGAGACCCAGTACTTC.

The chain couples TRBV5-6 to TRBJ2-7, with D maybe TRBD2 (6 bases). This CDR3 contains 17 residues. V was cut by 4 bases and J by 1 base, with 21 bases left in between. CDR1 is SGHDT and CDR2 is YYEEEE in the germline V gene. CDR3 bases: TGTGCCAGCAGCCCGGGCGGGGTCCGAATTAGGTCCTACGAGCAGTACGTC. Translated: CASSPGGVRIRSYEQYV.

The chain is built from TRBV2 and TRBJ1-1; D gene uncertain. This CDR3 has 14 residues. Trimming took 3 bases from V and 5 from J, leaving 13 bases between them. The germline V gene has CDR1 SNHLY and CDR2 FYNNEI. CDR3 amino acids: CASSELEVGTEAFF. The CDR3 DNA is TGTGCCAGCAGTGAGTTGGAGGTAGGGACTGAAGCTTTCTTT.

This chain uses TRBV7-9 with TRBJ1-1; no definite D call. The germline V gene encodes CDR1 SEHNR and CDR2 FQNEAQ (reference sequence). V shed 5 bases and J shed 4 bases, with 14 bases lying between them. The CDR3 sequence is 14 residues long. The chain's CDR3 is CASSPSGAATEAFF. Here the CDR3 DNA reads TGTGCCAGCAGCCCCTCGGGTGCGGCCACTGAAGCTTTCTTT.

The rearrangement uses TRBV6-1 and TRBJ1-4; D possibly corresponds to TRBD1 (6 bases). The germline V gene has CDR1 MNHNS and CDR2 SASEGT. There are 14 residues in the CDR3. Trimming took 3 bases from V and 6 from J, leaving 11 bases between them. The CDR3 region has the DNA TGTGCCAGCAGTGAGACACAGGGTCATGAAAAACTGTTTTTT. This gives the protein CASSETQGHEKLFF.

CDR3 sequence: CASSLFMAYGYTF. In DNA, the CDR3 is TGTGCCAGCAGTTTATTTATGGCCTATGGCTACACCTTC. V is TRBV28 and J is TRBJ1-2; D uncertain. The length of the CDR3 is 13 residues. The V gene's germline CDR1 is MDHEN and CDR2 SYDVKM. Trimming removed 1 base from V and 4 bases from J, with 7 bases in between.

This clone turned up a few times. The chain joins TRBV2 to TRBJ2-1; D may be TRBD2 (5 bases). Trimming left V 4 bases short and J 0 bases short, with 16 bases between. This CDR3 is built from 17 residues. In germline, CDR1 is SNHLY, CDR2 FYNNEI. The CDR3 DNA reads as TGTGCCAGCAGTGCTGTATGGGGAGTTTTCTCCTACAATGAGCAGTTCTTC. Translation: CASSAVWGVFSYNEQFF.